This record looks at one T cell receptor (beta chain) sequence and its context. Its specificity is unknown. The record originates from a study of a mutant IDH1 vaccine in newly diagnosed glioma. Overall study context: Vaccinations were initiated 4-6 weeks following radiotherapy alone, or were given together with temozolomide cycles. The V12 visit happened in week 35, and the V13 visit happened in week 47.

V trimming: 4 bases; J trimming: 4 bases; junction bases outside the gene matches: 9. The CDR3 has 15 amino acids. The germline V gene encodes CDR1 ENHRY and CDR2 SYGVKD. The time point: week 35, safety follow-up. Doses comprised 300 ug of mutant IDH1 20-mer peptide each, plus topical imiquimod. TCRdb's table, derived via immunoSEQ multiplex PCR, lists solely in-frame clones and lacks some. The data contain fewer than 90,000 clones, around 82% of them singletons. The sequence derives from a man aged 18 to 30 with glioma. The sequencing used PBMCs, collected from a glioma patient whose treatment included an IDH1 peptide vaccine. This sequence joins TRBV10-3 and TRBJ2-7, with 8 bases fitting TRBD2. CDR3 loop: CAISGLIAGFYEQYF. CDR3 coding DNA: TGTGCCATCAGTGGATTGATAGCGGGATTTTACGAGCAGTACTTC.